Each of the 16 T cell receptor beta chains below was sequenced from the same sample in a study of radiotherapy plus CTLA-4 blockade in lung cancer. Sequencing used immunoSEQ multiplex PCR; TCRdb keeps in-frame clones, though not all of them. The sample holds over 60,000 clones; 87% are singletons and the top ten take roughly two fifths. Source: peripheral blood, taken from a patient treated with radiotherapy plus ipilimumab. The source is a human donor with non-small cell lung cancer that progressed on radiotherapy plus ipilimumab.

This chain links TRBV2 with TRBJ2-7; D not certain. The germline V gene encodes CDR1 SNHLY and CDR2 FYNNEI. This CDR3 comprises 15 residues. The V end lost 4 bases, the J end lost 4 bases, and 17 bases lay between the germline ends. CDR3 residues: CASSGHHGSIYEQYV. The CDR3 coding sequence is TGTGCCAGCAGTGGCCATCATGGCTCGATTTACGAGCAGTACGTC.

This chain uses TRBV4-2 with TRBJ2-7; unclear D gene. V shed 0 bases and J shed 7 bases, with 10 bases lying between them. The V gene's germline CDR1 is LGHNA and CDR2 YNFKEQ. This CDR3 is built from 13 residues. Here the CDR3 reads CASSQDSDEEQYF. CDR3 DNA sequence: TGTGCCAGCAGCCAAGATTCGGATGAGGAGCAGTACTTC.

The chain recombines TRBV27 with TRBJ2-7, with TRBD1 as a possible D gene (6 bases). V was trimmed by 6 bases and J by 2 bases, leaving 11 bases between them. The length of the CDR3 is 13 residues. CDR1 and CDR2 from the germline V gene are MNHEY and SMNVEV (reference sequence). CDR3 in DNA: TGTGCCAGCAGGAGACAGGAGGCCTACGAGCAGTACTTC. This translates into CASRRQEAYEQYF.

This clone appeared once. V gene TRBV27 combines with J gene TRBJ2-1, with 7 bases matching TRBD2. The CDR3 loop spans 13 amino acids. V trimming: 6 bases; J trimming: 10 bases; junction bases outside the gene matches: 9. Germline-derived CDR1 and CDR2 are MNHEY and SMNVEV (reference sequence). CDR3 sequence (DNA): TGTGCCAGCAGGATATACACTAGCGAAGAGCAGTTCTTC. Translation gives CASRIYTSEEQFF.

The chain recombines TRBV6-6 with TRBJ1-3, with D possibly being TRBD1 (5 bases). V was trimmed by 10 bases and J by 4 bases, leaving 17 bases between them. This CDR3 is 14 amino acids long. The germline V gene has CDR1 MNHNY and CDR2 SVGAGI (reference sequence). The CDR3 protein is CATRAQVTGNTIYF. The CDR3 DNA sequence: TGTGCCACCCGGGCACAGGTTACCGGAAACACCATATATTTT.

This chain links TRBV27 with TRBJ2-1, with D maybe TRBD2 (6 bases). With 1 base removed from V and 0 bases from J, the gap between germline ends came to 13 bases. The CDR3 consists of 17 residues. Germline CDR1 MNHEY, CDR2 SMNVEV (reference sequence). CDR3: CASSLFPSVSSYNEQFF. The CDR3 DNA reads as TGTGCCAGCAGTTTATTTCCTAGCGTTAGCTCCTACAATGAGCAGTTCTTC.

The CDR3 region has the DNA TGTGCCAGCAGTCCCCGGGACAGCTATGGCTACACCTTC. Protein product: CASSPRDSYGYTF. The J gene is TRBJ1-2, the V gene TRBV6-6, with 7 bases lining up with TRBD1. Germline V gene sequence: CDR1 MNHNY, CDR2 SVGAGI (reference sequence). Trimming at V came to 5 bases and at J to 4 bases, leaving 4 bases not matched to a gene. The CDR3 is 13 amino acids.

This chain uses TRBV18 with TRBJ2-2; 12 positions agree with TRBD1. CDR1 KGHSH and CDR2 LQKENI come from the germline V gene. The CDR3 is made up of 18 amino acids. J was trimmed by 2 bases and V by 5 bases; bases with no gene match: 9. The CDR3 protein is CASSSRIGTGGNTGELFF. CDR3 bases: TGTGCCAGCTCATCACGTATCGGGACAGGGGGCAACACCGGGGAGCTGTTTTTT.

In its sample, this clone was seen a few times. This chain uses TRBV9 with TRBJ1-1, with D possibly TRBD1 on 6 matching bases. The germline V and J ends were trimmed by 2 bases and 1 base, with 12 bases remaining between them. The germline gives CDR1 SGDLS, CDR2 YYNGEE. The CDR3 runs 15 residues. CDR3 nucleotide sequence: TGTGCCAGCAGCGTTGGGACACTCGGGAACACTGAAGCTTTCTTT. Encoded protein: CASSVGTLGNTEAFF.

The chain combines TRBV21-1 with TRBJ2-3; TRBD1 is the table's D call, not checked against the DNA. TRBV21-1 counts as a pseudogene. This CDR3 is built from 9 residues. CDR3 sequence: CARTGGKYF. CDR3 DNA sequence: TGTGCCAGGACAGGGGGTAAGTATTTT.

The chain links TRBV5-1 to TRBJ1-1, with D tentatively TRBD1 (6 bases). This CDR3 is built from 13 residues. Germline values: CDR1 SGHRS, CDR2 YFSETQ. Deletions cut 1 base from V and 5 bases from J, with 9 bases between. The DNA for the CDR3 is TGCGCCAGCAGCTTGTGGGGGGCGACTGAAGCTTTCTTT. Amino acid sequence: CASSLWGATEAFF.

This chain joins TRBV30 and TRBJ2-1, with D perhaps TRBD2 (6 bases). Per germline, CDR1 GTSNPN and CDR2 SVGIG (reference sequence). CDR3 length equals 14 residues. Trimming shortened V by 2 bases and J by 10 bases, and 18 bases separated the two germline ends. The CDR3 loop reads CAWSRRALIREQFF. CDR3 bases: TGTGCCTGGAGTCGGAGGGCCCTTATTCGGGAGCAGTTCTTC. The whole variable domain, remainder taken from reference TRBV30 and TRBJ2-1, is SQTIHQWPATLVQPVGSPLSLECTVEGTSNPNLYWYRQAAGRGLQLLFYSVGIGQISSEVPQNLSASRPQDRQFILSSKKLLLSDSGFYLCAWSRRALIREQFFGPGTRLTVL.

The chain carries TRBV28 and TRBJ1-3; maybe TRBD1 (5 bases). The germline V gene has CDR1 MDHEN and CDR2 SYDVKM. Trimming left V 6 bases short and J 0 bases short, with 12 bases between. The CDR3 consists of 15 residues. The CDR3, as DNA: TGTGCCAGCAGCCCAGGGCCTTCCTCTGGAAACACCATATATTTT. Residues: CASSPGPSSGNTIYF.

The chain links TRBV11-2 to TRBJ2-7; the match to TRBD1 covers 8 bases. Trimming cost V 4 bases and J 2 bases; bases outside gene matches: 7. CDR3 length: 15 amino acids. Germline V gene sequence: CDR1 SGHAT, CDR2 FQNNGV. CDR3: CASSSLGTGPYEQYF. DNA for the CDR3: TGTGCCAGCAGCTCCCTCGGGACAGGACCCTACGAGCAGTACTTC.

The gene calls are TRBV7-9 and TRBJ2-7; tentatively, D is TRBD1 (6 bases). CDR1 SEHNR and CDR2 FQNEAQ come from the germline V gene (reference sequence). The V end was cut by 5 bases, the J end by 2 bases, with 13 bases between. The CDR3 totals 14 residues. Here the CDR3 reads CASSPPGQTYEQYV. In DNA form, the CDR3 reads TGTGCCAGCAGCCCACCTGGACAGACCTACGAGCAGTACGTC.

In this sample, this clone turned up once. The chain employs TRBV28 and TRBJ1-3; maybe TRBD1 (6 bases). V was trimmed by 4 bases and J by 8 bases, leaving 18 bases between them. The CDR3 contains 15 residues. The germline CDR1 and CDR2 sequences are MDHEN and SYDVKM. The chain's CDR3 is CASSSPGQIPDTIYF. CDR3 DNA sequence: TGTGCCAGCAGTTCCCCGGGACAAATTCCCGACACCATATATTTT.